These 6 T cell receptor beta chains share one sample of origin, sequenced in a study of T cells in localized non-small cell lung cancer. TCRdb keeps only in-frame clones here, not all; method: immunoSEQ multiplex PCR. The sample contains about 59,000 clones, 80% to 95% of which appear only once. The source material was peripheral blood, sampled before any cancer treatment. The receptors were sampled from a man between 35 and 75 years old with stage I lung adenocarcinoma.

This chain joins TRBV13 and TRBJ2-7; 8 positions match TRBD2. V dropped 1 base and J dropped 2; count of bases not matched to a gene: 13. The CDR3 is 18 residues long. CDR1 is PRHDT and CDR2 is FYEKMQ in the germline V gene (reference sequence). The CDR3 is CASSLVRLASGPPYEQYF. The CDR3 coding sequence is TGTGCCAGCAGCTTAGTGAGGTTGGCTAGCGGGCCCCCCTACGAGCAGTACTTC.

The gene calls are TRBV5-6 and TRBJ2-7, with 7 bases fitting TRBD1. Germline lookup yields CDR1 SGHDT and CDR2 YYEEEE. This CDR3 contains 14 residues. Trimming at V came to 3 bases and at J to 6 bases, leaving 9 bases not matched to a gene. CDR3 bases: TGTGCCAGCAGCTACGGGACAGTTACCCCCGAGCAGTACTTC. Translated, it gives CASSYGTVTPEQYF. Looking up the rest from reference TRBV5-6 and TRBJ2-7 gives the full variable domain: DAGVTQSPTHLIKTRGQQVTLRCSPKSGHDTVSWYQQALGQGPQFIFQYYEEEERQRGNFPDRFSGHQFPNYSSELNVNALLLGDSALYLCASSYGTVTPEQYFGPGTRLTVT.

The chain joins TRBV11-2 to TRBJ1-3, with D hard to call. This CDR3 has 15 amino acids. Trimming removed 1 base at V and 0 bases at J, with 7 bases between. Germline V CDR1 and CDR2: SGHAT, FQNNGV. CDR3 region: CASSLVLSSGNTIYF. CDR3 in DNA: TGTGCCAGCAGCTTAGTCCTGAGCTCTGGAAACACCATATATTTT.

This chain connects TRBV5-4 to TRBJ2-3; D might be TRBD1 or TRBD2, each matching 5 bases. The CDR3 contains 15 residues. The germline V gene has CDR1 SGHNT and CDR2 YYREEE (reference sequence). Trimming removed 0 bases from V and 2 bases from J, with 10 bases in between. CDR3 protein: CASSLEGRHTDTQYF. CDR3 DNA sequence: TGTGCCAGCAGCTTGGAGGGGAGACACACAGATACGCAGTATTTT.

The chain has TRBV9 and TRBJ1-2; 9 bases align to TRBD1. The CDR3 is made up of 16 amino acids. Germline CDR1 reads SGDLS; CDR2 reads YYNGEE. Unmatched junction bases numbered 11, after V lost 0 bases and J lost 8 bases. The CDR3 region has the DNA TGTGCCAGCAGCGTAGGGAGTCTGGACAGGGGTTACGGCTACACCTTC. Encoded protein: CASSVGSLDRGYGYTF.

This chain connects TRBV7-3 to TRBJ2-1; D perhaps matches TRBD1 (6 bases). Germline V CDR1 and CDR2: SGHTA, FQGTGA. This CDR3 comprises 14 residues. Between the trimmed V and J ends, which lost 3 bases and 5 bases, there was a span of 11 bases. CDR3 in DNA: TGTGCCAGCAGCTTTCCAGGGGTCCACAATGAGCAGTTCTTC. Its translation: CASSFPGVHNEQFF.